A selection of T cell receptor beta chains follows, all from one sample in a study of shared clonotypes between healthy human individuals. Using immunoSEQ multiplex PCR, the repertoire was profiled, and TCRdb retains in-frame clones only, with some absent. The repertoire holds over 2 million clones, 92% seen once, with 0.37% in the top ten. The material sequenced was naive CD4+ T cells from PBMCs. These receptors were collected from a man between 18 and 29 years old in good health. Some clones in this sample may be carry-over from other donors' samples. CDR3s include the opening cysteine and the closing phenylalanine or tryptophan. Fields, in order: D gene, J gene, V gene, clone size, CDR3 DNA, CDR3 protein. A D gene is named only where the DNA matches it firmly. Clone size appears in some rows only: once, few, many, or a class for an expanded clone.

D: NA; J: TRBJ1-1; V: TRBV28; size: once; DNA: TGTGCCAGCAGTTCCCGGGCGTCAGCTTTCTTT; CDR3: CASSSRASAFF
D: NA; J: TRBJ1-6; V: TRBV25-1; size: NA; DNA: TGTGCCAGCAGTGAATATTGGTCGGCTTCACCCCTCCACTTT; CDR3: CASSEYWSASPLHF
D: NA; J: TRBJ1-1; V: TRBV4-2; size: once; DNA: TGTGCCAGCAGCCAAGGGGCAACCAATTTGAACACTGAAGCTTTCTTT; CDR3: CASSQGATNLNTEAFF
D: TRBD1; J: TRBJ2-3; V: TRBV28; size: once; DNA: TGTGCCAGCAGGACGACAGGGCGTGGGGTTACGCAGTATTTT; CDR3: CASRTTGRGVTQYF
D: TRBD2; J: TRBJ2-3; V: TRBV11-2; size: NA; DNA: TGTGCCAGCAGCTATCGGACTAGCCCCAGCACAGATACGCAGTATTTT; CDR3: CASSYRTSPSTDTQYF
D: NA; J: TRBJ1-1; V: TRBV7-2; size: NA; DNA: TGTGCCAGCAGCAAGGGGGGACTGCCGAACACTGAAGCTTTCTTT; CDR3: CASSKGGLPNTEAFF
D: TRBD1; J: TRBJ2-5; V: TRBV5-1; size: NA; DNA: TGCGCCAGCAGCTCGCCGGGACAGCAAGAGACCCAGTACTTC; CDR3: CASSSPGQQETQYF
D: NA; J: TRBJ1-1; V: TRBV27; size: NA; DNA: TGTGCCAGCAGTTTGGCAAAGGGGCGAGGTGAAAACACTGAAGCTTTCTTT; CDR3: CASSLAKGRGENTEAFF
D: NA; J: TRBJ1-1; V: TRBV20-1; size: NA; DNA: TGCAGTGCTAGGGGGACGGCGGAAGCTTTCTTT; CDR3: CSARGTAEAFF
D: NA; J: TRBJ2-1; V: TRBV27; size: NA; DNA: TGTGCCAGCAGTTTAAGGGTCGCAGGGTACTCCTACAATGAGCAGTTCTTC; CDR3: CASSLRVAGYSYNEQFF
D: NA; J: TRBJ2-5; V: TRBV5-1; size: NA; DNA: TGCGCCAGCAGCTTGCTAGGGCTCGAAGAGACCCAGTACTTC; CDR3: CASSLLGLEETQYF
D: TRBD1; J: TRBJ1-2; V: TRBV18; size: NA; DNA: TGTGCCAGCTCGACAGGGACGGAAGGCTACACCTTC; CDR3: CASSTGTEGYTF
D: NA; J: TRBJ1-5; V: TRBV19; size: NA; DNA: TGTGCCAGTAGGAGAACAGGATTTGGCAATCAGCCCCAGCATTTT; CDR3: CASRRTGFGNQPQHF
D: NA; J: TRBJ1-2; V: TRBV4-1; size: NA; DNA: TGCGCCAGCAGCCAACAACCTCCTCTGATCACCGGCAACTATGGCTACACCTTC; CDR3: CASSQQPPLITGNYGYTF
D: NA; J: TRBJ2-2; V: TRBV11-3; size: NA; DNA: TGTGCCAGCAGCTTACGGGGGCTGAACACCGGGGAGCTGTTTTTT; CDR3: CASSLRGLNTGELFF
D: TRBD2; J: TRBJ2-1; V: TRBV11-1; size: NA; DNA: TGTGCCAGCAGCCCCCTTGTTGCGGGAGCGGATGAGCAGTTCTTC; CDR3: CASSPLVAGADEQFF
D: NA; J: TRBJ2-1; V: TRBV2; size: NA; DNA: TGTGCCAGCATTCCCGGGACCCAAGGGAATGAGCAGTTCTTC; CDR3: CASIPGTQGNEQFF
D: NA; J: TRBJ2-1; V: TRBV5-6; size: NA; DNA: TGTGCCAGCAGCTTAAGGCGGCAGACCTACAATGAGCAGTTCTTC; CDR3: CASSLRRQTYNEQFF
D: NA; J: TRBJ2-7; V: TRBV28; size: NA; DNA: TGTGCCAGCAGTTTAAAGGTTGCTGGAGCCTACGAGCAGTACTTC; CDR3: CASSLKVAGAYEQYF
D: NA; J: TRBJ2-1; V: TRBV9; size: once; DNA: TGTGCCAGCAGCGTTGCGCATTGGGGCCAGCAGTTCTTC; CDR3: CASSVAHWGQQFF
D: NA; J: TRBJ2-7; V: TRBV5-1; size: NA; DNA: TGCGCCAGCAGCTTGGGGGACTCGACAGGGCCCTACGAGCAGTACTTC; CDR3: CASSLGDSTGPYEQYF
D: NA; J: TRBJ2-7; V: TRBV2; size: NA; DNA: TGTGCCAGCAGTGAATGGGGTTTTTACGAGCAGTACTTC; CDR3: CASSEWGFYEQYF
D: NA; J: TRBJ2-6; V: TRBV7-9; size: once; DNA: TGTGCCAGCAGCTTAGCGCGGGGTTTGGGCTCTGGGGCCAACGTCCTGACTTTC; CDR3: CASSLARGLGSGANVLTF